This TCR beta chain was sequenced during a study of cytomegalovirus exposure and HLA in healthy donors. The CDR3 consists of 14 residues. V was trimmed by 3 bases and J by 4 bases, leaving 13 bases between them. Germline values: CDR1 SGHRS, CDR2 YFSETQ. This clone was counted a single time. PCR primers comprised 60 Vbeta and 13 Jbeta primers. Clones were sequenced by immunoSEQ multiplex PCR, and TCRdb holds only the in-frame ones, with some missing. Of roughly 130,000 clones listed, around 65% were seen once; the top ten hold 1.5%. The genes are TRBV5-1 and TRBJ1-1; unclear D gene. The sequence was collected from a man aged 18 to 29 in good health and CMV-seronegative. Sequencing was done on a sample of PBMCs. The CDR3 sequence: CASSSRASGTEAFF. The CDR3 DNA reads TGCGCCAGCAGCTCGCGCGCCAGCGGCACTGAAGCTTTCTTT. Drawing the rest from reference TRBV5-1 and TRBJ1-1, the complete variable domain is KAGVTQTPRYLIKTRGQQVTLSCSPISGHRSVSWYQQTPGQGLQFLFEYFSETQRNKGNFPGRFSGRQFSNSRSEMNVSTLELGDSALYLCASSSRASGTEAFFGQGTRLTVV.